This TCR beta chain is drawn from a study of molecular identifiers for immune sequencing clone quantification. This clonotype was picked up many times. Antigen unknown. V shed 1 base and J 6 bases; nucleotides not matched to a gene: 9. The germline gives CDR1 MGHRA, CDR2 YSYEKL. There are 15 residues in the CDR3. Study observations and caveats: One million naive cells reportedly did not prevent detection of spiked Jurkat TCR RNA from one cell. Naive cells had under 1% of molecules in clones above 20 RNA copies, effectors over 99%.

In TCRdb, the PCR reads were re-called with MiXCR into one record per CDR3 protein. The table includes 60,000 to 70,000 distinct CDR3 sequences, roughly 17% detected once. Sequenced material: naive CD8+ T cells from blood, with Jurkat cell RNA spiked in. Indicated subset: FACS-sorted CD8+CD4-CCR7+CD45RA+ naive T cells. The J gene is TRBJ2-7, the V gene TRBV4-1; 7 bases map to TRBD1. This TCR was sampled from a human donor in good health. Some libraries in this study had Jurkat cell RNA spiked in. CDR3 amino acids: CASSQVGTVGIEQYF. CDR3 in DNA: TGCGCCAGCAGCCAAGTAGGGACAGTCGGGATCGAGCAGTACTTC.